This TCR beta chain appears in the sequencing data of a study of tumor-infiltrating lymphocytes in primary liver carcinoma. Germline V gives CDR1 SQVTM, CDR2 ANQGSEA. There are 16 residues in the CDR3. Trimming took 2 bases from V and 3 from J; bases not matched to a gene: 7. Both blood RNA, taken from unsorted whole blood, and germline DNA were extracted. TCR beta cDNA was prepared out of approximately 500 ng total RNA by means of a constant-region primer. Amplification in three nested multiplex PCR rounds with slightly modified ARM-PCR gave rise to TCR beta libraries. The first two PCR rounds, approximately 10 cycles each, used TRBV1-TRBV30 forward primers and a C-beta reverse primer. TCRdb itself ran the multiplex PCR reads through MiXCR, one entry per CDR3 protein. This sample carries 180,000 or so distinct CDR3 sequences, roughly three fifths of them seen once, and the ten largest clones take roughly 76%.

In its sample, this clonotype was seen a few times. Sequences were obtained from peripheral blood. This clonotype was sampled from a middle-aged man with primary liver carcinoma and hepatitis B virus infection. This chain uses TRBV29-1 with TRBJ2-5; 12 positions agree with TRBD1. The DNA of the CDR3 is TGCAGCGTTGAAAAGAGAGGGACAGGGGGCGAAGAGACCCAGTACTTC. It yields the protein CSVEKRGTGGEETQYF. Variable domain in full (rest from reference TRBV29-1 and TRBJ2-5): SAVISQKPSRDICQRGTSLTIQCQVDSQVTMMFWYRQQPGQSLTLIATANQGSEATYESGFVIDKFPISRPNLTFSTLTVSNMSPEDSSIYLCSVEKRGTGGEETQYFGPGTRLLVL.